This is a list of T cell receptor beta chains from one sample in a study of shared clonotypes between healthy human individuals. The assay was immunoSEQ multiplex PCR, and TCRdb's table has in-frame clones only and misses some. The table lists 1.5 million to 1.9 million clones, roughly 98% of them singletons. The sequenced sample consisted of naive CD4+ T cells sorted from blood. These receptors all come from a man aged 25 to 45 in good health. CDR3s leave out the opening cysteine and the closing phenylalanine or tryptophan.

v_call	j_call	cdr3_aa
TRBV6-6	TRBJ2-3	ATSGQDTQY
TRBV6-6	TRBJ2-2	AVSRRGTGVTGELF
TRBV19	TRBJ2-5	ASSSWTWETQY
TRBV14	TRBJ2-7	ASSRRTGGHYEQY
TRBV5-1	TRBJ2-3	ASRRGLGPDTQY
TRBV5-1	TRBJ1-4	ASSRGGATEHIY
TRBV12-5	TRBJ2-3	ASGSFRGADTQY
TRBV27	TRBJ2-3	ASSSQLAGRTDTQY
TRBV11-1	TRBJ2-1	ASSLTLGQGIHEQF
TRBV5-5	TRBJ2-7	ASSLAPGKLGLYEQY
TRBV7-4	.	ASSLMGRKASAEQY
TRBV10-3	TRBJ2-5	AISEVLAGEGGETQY
TRBV18	TRBJ2-1	ASSPPGQGAYNEQF
TRBV7-9	TRBJ1-4	ASSLLQHGGYEKLF
TRBV10-2	TRBJ2-5	ASSESMTGGQLETQY
TRBV18	TRBJ1-2	ASSPRQGGDYGYT
TRBV5-5	TRBJ1-2	ASSLGLLRPINYGYT
TRBV5-1	TRBJ2-7	ASSPGTGALEQY
TRBV12-5	TRBJ2-2	ASGSVGTSGFTGELF
TRBV18	TRBJ1-5	ASSSQGNQPQH
TRBV7-8	TRBJ2-7	ASSLSGGTYEQY
TRBV5-1	TRBJ1-3	ASSHGATGNTIY
TRBV28	TRBJ2-7	ASSFPDSPYEQY
TRBV29-1	TRBJ2-5	SVEAAADLREETQY
TRBV28	TRBJ2-2	ASSFQGAGTGELF
TRBV10-3	TRBJ1-1	AISEVNTEAF
TRBV27	TRBJ2-5	ASSRLALNREETQY
TRBV28	TRBJ2-1	ATSGGLGEQF
TRBV30	TRBJ1-4	AWRAGGKEKLF